This T cell receptor (beta chain) was profiled in a study of T cells in Graves' hyperthyroidism and ophthalmopathy. General study findings and limits: Using 13 V-J features, a model discriminated ophthalmopathy from stable hyperthyroidism. The model made its ophthalmopathy prediction, and onset followed a median approximately 6 months later.

Aged 18 to 65, the patients had hyperthyroidism that was newly diagnosed and had lasted under 2 months. Uncontrolled infection, other autoimmune disease, pregnancy or lactation disqualified patients from enrolment. This clonotype was seen more than once but under ten times. The antigen is not known. RNA transcripts were the template for amplifying TCR beta CDR3 regions. First-round RT-PCR of the TCR CDR3 relied on the HTBI primer set. TCRdb ran MiXCR on the multiplex PCR reads and lists one entry per CDR3 protein. The sample has around 350,000 distinct CDR3 sequences; around 25% are singletons. The CDR3 consists of 12 residues. V lost 6 bases to trimming and J lost 10 bases, with 13 bases between them. Germline CDR1 and CDR2: MDHEN and SYDVKM.

The receptor was isolated from a man aged 50 to 60 with Graves' hyperthyroidism. What was sequenced was blood. The rearrangement uses TRBV28 and TRBJ2-1; no firm D call. This CDR3 is CASSTLSLEQFF. CDR3 sequence (DNA): TGTGCCAGCAGCACCCTCTCGTTGGAGCAGTTCTTC.